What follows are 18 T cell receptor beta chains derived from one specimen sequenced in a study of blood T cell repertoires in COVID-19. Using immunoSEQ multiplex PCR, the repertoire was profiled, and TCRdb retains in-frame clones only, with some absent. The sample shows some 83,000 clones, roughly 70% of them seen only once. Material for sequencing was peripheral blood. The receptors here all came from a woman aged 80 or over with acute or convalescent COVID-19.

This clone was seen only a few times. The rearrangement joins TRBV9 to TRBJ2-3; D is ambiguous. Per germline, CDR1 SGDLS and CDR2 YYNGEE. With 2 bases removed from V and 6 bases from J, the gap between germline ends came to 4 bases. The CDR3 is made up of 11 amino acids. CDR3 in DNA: TGTGCCAGCAGCGTCGGGGATACGCAGTATTTT. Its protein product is CASSVGDTQYF.

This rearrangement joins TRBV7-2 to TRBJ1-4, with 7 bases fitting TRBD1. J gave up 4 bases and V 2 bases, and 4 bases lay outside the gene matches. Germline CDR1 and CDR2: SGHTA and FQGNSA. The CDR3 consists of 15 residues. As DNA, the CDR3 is TGTGCCAGCAGCTTACAGACAGGGCATAATGAAAAACTGTTTTTT. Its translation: CASSLQTGHNEKLFF.

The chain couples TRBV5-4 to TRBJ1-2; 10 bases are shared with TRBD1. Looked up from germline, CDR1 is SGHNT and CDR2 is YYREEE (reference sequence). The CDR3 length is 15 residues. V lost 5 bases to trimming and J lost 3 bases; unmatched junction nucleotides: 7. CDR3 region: CASRDRQGAHYGYTF. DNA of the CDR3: TGTGCCAGCAGGGATCGACAGGGGGCTCACTATGGCTACACCTTC.

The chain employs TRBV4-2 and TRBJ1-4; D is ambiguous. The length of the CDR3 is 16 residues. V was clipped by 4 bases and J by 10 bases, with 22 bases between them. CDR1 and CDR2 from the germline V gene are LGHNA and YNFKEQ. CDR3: CASSPAKGIIGAKLFF. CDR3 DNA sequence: TGTGCCAGCAGCCCAGCAAAAGGTATAATAGGAGCAAAACTGTTTTTT.

The CDR3 spells CASSPRPDTEAFF. In nucleotides, the CDR3 is TGTGCCAGCAGTCCCCGCCCAGACACTGAAGCTTTCTTT. The rearrangement joins TRBV28 to TRBJ1-1; D is undetermined. The germline gives CDR1 MDHEN, CDR2 SYDVKM. The V end was cut by 5 bases, the J end by 3 bases, with 10 bases between. CDR3 size: 13 residues.

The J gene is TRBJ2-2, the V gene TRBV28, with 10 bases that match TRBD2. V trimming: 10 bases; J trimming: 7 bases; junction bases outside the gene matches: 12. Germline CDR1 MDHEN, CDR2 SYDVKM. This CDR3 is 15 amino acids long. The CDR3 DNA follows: TGTGCCACCAATTTTAGAGGGACTAGCGTCGGGGAGCTGTTTTTT. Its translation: CATNFRGTSVGELFF.

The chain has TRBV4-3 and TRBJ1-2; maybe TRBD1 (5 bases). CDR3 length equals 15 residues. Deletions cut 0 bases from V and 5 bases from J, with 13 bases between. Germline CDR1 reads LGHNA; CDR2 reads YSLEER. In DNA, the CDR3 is TGCGCCAGCAGCCAAGATGCGGGGAAGGGGTATGGCTACACCTTC. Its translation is CASSQDAGKGYGYTF.

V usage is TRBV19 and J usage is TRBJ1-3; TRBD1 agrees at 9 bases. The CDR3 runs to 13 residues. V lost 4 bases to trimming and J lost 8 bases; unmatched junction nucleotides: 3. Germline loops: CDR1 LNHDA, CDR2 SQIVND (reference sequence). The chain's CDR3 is CASSTGQGYTIYF. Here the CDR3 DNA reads TGTGCCAGTAGTACCGGACAGGGGTACACCATATATTTT.

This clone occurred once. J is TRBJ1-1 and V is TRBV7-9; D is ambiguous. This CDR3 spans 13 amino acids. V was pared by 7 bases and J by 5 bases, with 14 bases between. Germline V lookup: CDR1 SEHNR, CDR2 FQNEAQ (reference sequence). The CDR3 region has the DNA TGTGCCAGCACCACTTCTGAGAGGACTGAAGCTTTCTTT. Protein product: CASTTSERTEAFF.

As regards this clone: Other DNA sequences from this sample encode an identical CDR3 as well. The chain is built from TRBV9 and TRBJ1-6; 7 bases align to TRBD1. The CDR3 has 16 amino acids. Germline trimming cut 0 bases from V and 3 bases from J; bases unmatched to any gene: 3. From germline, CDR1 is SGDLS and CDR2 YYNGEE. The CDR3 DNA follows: TGTGCCAGCAGCGTAGACAGGGGCGACTATAATTCACCCCTCCACTTT. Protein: CASSVDRGDYNSPLHF. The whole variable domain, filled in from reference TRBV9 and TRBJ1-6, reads DSGVTQTPKHLITATGQRVTLRCSPRSGDLSVYWYQQSLDQGLQFLIQYYNGEERAKGNILERFSAQQFPDLHSELNLSSLELGDSALYFCASSVDRGDYNSPLHFGNGTRLTVT.

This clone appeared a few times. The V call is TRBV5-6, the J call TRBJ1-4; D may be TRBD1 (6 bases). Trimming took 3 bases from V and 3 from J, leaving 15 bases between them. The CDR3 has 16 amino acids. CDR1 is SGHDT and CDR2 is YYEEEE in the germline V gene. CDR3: CASSSIQGAANEKLFF. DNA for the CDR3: TGTGCCAGCAGCTCTATACAGGGTGCAGCTAATGAAAAACTGTTTTTT.

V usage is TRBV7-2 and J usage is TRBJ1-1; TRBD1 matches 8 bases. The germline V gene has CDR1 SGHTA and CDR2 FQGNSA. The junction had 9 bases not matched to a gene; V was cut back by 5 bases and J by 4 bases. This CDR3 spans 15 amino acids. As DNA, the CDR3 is TGTGCCAGCAGCCGGACAGGGACGACTTTCACTGAAGCTTTCTTT. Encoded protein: CASSRTGTTFTEAFF.

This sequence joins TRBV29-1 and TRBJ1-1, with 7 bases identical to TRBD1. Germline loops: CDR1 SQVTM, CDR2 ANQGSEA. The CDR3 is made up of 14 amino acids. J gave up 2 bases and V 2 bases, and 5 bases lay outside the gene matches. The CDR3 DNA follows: TGCAGCGTTGAATTAGGGACAGCCAACACTGAAGCTTTCTTT. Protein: CSVELGTANTEAFF.

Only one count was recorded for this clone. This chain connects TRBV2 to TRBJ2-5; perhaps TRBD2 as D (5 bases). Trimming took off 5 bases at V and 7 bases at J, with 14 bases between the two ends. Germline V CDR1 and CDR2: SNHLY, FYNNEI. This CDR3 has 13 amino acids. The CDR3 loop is CASSSGIEGTQYF. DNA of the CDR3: TGTGCCAGCAGTTCCGGGATTGAGGGGACCCAGTACTTC.

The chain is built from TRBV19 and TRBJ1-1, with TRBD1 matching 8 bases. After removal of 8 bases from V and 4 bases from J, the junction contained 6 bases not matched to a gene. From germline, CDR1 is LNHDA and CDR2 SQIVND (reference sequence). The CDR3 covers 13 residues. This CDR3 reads CASVYRGSTEAFF. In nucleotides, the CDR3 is TGTGCCAGTGTTTACAGGGGGAGCACTGAAGCTTTCTTT.

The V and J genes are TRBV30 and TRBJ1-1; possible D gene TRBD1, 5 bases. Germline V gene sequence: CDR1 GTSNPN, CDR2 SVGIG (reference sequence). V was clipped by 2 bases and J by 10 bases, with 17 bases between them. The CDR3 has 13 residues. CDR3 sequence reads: CAWSSGLALSAFF. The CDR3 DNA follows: TGTGCCTGGAGTTCGGGACTTGCCCTATCAGCTTTCTTT.

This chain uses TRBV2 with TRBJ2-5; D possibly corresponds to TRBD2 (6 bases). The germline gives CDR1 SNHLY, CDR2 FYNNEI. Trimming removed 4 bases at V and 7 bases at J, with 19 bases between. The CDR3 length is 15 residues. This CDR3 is CASSGGGAGGRTQYF. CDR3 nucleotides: TGTGCCAGCAGTGGGGGAGGAGCCGGTGGACGGACCCAGTACTTC.

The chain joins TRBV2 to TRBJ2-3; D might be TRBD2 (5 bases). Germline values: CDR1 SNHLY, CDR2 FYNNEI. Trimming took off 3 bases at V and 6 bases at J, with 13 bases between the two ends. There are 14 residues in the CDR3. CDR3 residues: CASSDSWSGDTQYF. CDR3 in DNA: TGTGCCAGCAGTGACAGTTGGTCGGGGGATACGCAGTATTTT.